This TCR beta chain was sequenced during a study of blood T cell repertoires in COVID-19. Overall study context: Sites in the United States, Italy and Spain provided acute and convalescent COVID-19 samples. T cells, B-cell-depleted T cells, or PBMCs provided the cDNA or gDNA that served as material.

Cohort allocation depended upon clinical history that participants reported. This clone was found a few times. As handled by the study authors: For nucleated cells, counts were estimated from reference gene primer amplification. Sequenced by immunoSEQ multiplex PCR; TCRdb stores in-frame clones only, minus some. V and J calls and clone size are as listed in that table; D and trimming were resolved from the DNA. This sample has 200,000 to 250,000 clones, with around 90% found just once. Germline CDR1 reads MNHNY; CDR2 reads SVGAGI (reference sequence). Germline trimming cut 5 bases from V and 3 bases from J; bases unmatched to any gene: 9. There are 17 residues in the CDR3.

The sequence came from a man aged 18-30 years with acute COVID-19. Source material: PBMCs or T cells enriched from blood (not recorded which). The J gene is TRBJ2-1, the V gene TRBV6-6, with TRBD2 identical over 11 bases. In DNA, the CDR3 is TGTGCCAGCAGTCCCACTACTAGCGGGAGTCTCTACAATGAGCAGTTCTTC. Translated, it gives CASSPTTSGSLYNEQFF.